Listed below are T cell receptor beta chains from one sample, sequenced in a study of shared clonotypes between healthy human individuals. The assay was immunoSEQ multiplex PCR, and TCRdb's table has in-frame clones only and misses some. The sample contains about 1 million clones, about three quarters of which appear only once. The source material was memory CD4+ T cells sorted from blood. These receptors all come from a man aged 18-30 years in good health. The CDR3 runs from the conserved cysteine through the conserved F or W. D genes are given only for firm matches. Clone size is stated in some rows and not others, as once, few, many or a class when expanded.

abundance,j_gene,v_gene,d_gene,CDR3nt,CDR3aa
once,TRBJ2-2,TRBV7-2,TRBD2,TGTGCCAGCAGCTCCCCCGGGACTAGTCCCGGGGAGCTGTTTTTT,CASSSPGTSPGELFF
once,TRBJ1-1,TRBV15,-,TGTGCCACCAGCCACTTCGAACCTTCGGACACTGAAGCTTTCTTT,CATSHFEPSDTEAFF
many,TRBJ2-4,TRBV5-6,TRBD1,TGTGCCAGCAGCTTGGGACAGGGAAACATTCAGTACTTC,CASSLGQGNIQYF
-,TRBJ2-1,TRBV19,TRBD1,TGTGCCAGTAGTGTACAGGGGGGTAGGAATGAGCAGTTCTTC,CASSVQGGRNEQFF
once,TRBJ1-3,TRBV30,TRBD1,TGTGCCTGGAGGAGGACAGGAATCAGCGCTGGAAACACCATATATTTT,CAWRRTGISAGNTIYF
-,TRBJ1-6,TRBV29-1,TRBD1,TGCAGCGTTGCCGGGACAGAAGATTCACCCCTCCACTTT,CSVAGTEDSPLHF
once,TRBJ2-3,TRBV7-2,TRBD2,TGTGCCAGCAGCCCCTCTAGCGGGAATATAGATACGCAGTATTTT,CASSPSSGNIDTQYF
-,TRBJ2-1,TRBV5-6,TRBD2,TGTGCCAGCAGCTTGACCGGGACTAGAAAATACAATGAGCAGTTCTTC,CASSLTGTRKYNEQFF
-,TRBJ2-5,TRBV28,-,TGTGCCAGCAGTTCGCAGGCGGGGTTGGAGACCCAGTACTTC,CASSSQAGLETQYF
-,TRBJ1-4,TRBV18,-,TGTGCCAGCTCAACAGGGAGCAGTGAAAAACTGTTTTTT,CASSTGSSEKLFF
-,TRBJ1-2,TRBV5-6,-,TGTGCCAGCGAACGGCGGGGGTTCGACTATGGCTACACCTTC,CASERRGFDYGYTF
-,TRBJ2-7,TRBV4-3,TRBD2,TGCGCCAGCAGCCAAGACGGGAGGTACGAGCAGTACTTC,CASSQDGRYEQYF
-,TRBJ1-5,TRBV19,-,TGTGCCAGTAGTATTGGGGGTCCGTATAGCAATCAGCCCCAGCATTTT,CASSIGGPYSNQPQHF
-,TRBJ2-2,TRBV2,TRBD2,TGTGCCAGCAGTTTAGCGGGAGGGCCCACCGGGGAGCTGTTTTTT,CASSLAGGPTGELFF
-,TRBJ2-2,TRBV10-3,TRBD1,TGTGCCATCAGTGGGACAGGGTCCACCGGGGAGCTGTTTTTT,CAISGTGSTGELFF
few,TRBJ1-6,TRBV5-4,TRBD1,TGTGCCAGCAGCTGGGACAGTGGGCCGGGGTCCTATAATTCACCCCTCCACTTT,CASSWDSGPGSYNSPLHF
-,TRBJ1-1,TRBV7-2,-,TGTGCCAGCAGCTTAGTAGAGAGCACTGAAGCTTTCTTT,CASSLVESTEAFF
-,TRBJ1-4,TRBV30,-,TGTGCCTGGAGGACGGATGGTGAAAAACTGTTTTTT,CAWRTDGEKLFF
-,TRBJ1-6,TRBV15,-,TGTGCCGGATGCGGGGGTGGGTCACCCCTCCACTTT,CAGCGGGSPLHF
many,TRBJ1-1,TRBV19,TRBD1,TGTGCCAGTACCAGGGGGGGGGCCACTGAAGCTTTCTTT,CASTRGGATEAFF
-,TRBJ2-7,TRBV7-6,TRBD2,TGTGCCAGCAGCACGGGACTAGCGGGAGGGGAGCAGTACTTC,CASSTGLAGGEQYF
-,TRBJ2-7,TRBV9,TRBD1,TGTGCCAGCAGCGAAGGACAGGTCAACTACGAGCAGTACTTC,CASSEGQVNYEQYF
-,TRBJ2-6,TRBV9,-,TGTGCCAGCAGCCCCGGGCCGGGGAAGAGCTCTGGGGCCAACGTCCTGACTTTC,CASSPGPGKSSGANVLTF
-,TRBJ2-7,TRBV7-2,TRBD2,TGTGCCAGCAGCTTGGTCAGCGGGGGTATATACGAGCAGTACTTC,CASSLVSGGIYEQYF